The rows below give T cell receptor beta chains drawn from one sample of a study of T cell responses to AZD1222 COVID-19 vaccine. Produced via immunoSEQ multiplex PCR; TCRdb's table is partial and in-frame only. The repertoire consists of some 120,000 clones, with 70% to 90% occurring once and the leading ten covering 25% to 35%. The source material was peripheral blood, sampled on day 0 of AZD1222 vaccination. These receptors came from an adult in good health. CDR3s include the opening cysteine and the closing phenylalanine or tryptophan. Fields, in order: V gene, D gene, clone size, J gene, CDR3 DNA, CDR3 protein. A D gene is named only where the DNA matches it firmly. Not every row has a clone size; where given, it reads once, few, many or a size class.

V gene: TRBV18
D gene: -
clone size: -
J gene: TRBJ1-3
CDR3 DNA: TGTGCCAGCTCACCCCTAGAGGGAGGCGGAAACACCATATATTTT
CDR3 protein: CASSPLEGGGNTIYF

V gene: TRBV5-8
D gene: -
clone size: -
J gene: TRBJ2-3
CDR3 DNA: TGTGCCAGCACCTCCCGGGGTTTGACCGAAGGCGGTACGCAGTATTTT
CDR3 protein: CASTSRGLTEGGTQYF

V gene: TRBV16
D gene: -
clone size: -
J gene: TRBJ1-2
CDR3 DNA: TGTGCCAGCAGCCAATTTACACAAAACTATGGCTACACCTTC
CDR3 protein: CASSQFTQNYGYTF

V gene: TRBV5-1
D gene: -
clone size: -
J gene: TRBJ1-2
CDR3 DNA: TGCGCCAGCAGCTCGGACAGTTCCTATGGCTACACCTTC
CDR3 protein: CASSSDSSYGYTF

V gene: TRBV6-2/TRBV6-3
D gene: TRBD1
clone size: -
J gene: TRBJ1-1
CDR3 DNA: TGTGCCAGCAGTTACTCTAACAGGGGGGAGAACACTGAAGCTTTCTTT
CDR3 protein: CASSYSNRGENTEAFF

V gene: TRBV3-1/TRBV3-2
D gene: -
clone size: -
J gene: TRBJ2-2
CDR3 DNA: TGTGCCAGCAGCCACCTATCGTCGGCTTCAACCGGGGAGCTGTTTTTT
CDR3 protein: CASSHLSSASTGELFF

V gene: TRBV5-1
D gene: -
clone size: -
J gene: TRBJ1-6
CDR3 DNA: TGCGCCAGCAGCCCACCCGGGAGAGATAATTCACCCCTCCACTTT
CDR3 protein: CASSPPGRDNSPLHF

V gene: TRBV7-2
D gene: -
clone size: -
J gene: TRBJ2-3
CDR3 DNA: TGTGCCAGCAGCTTTGGTAGCACAGATACGCAGTATTTT
CDR3 protein: CASSFGSTDTQYF

V gene: TRBV3-1/TRBV3-2
D gene: -
clone size: -
J gene: TRBJ1-1
CDR3 DNA: TGTGCCAGCAGTCGGACGGGAAGAACCTTATGGGGTGAAGCTTTCTTT
CDR3 protein: CASSRTGRTLWGEAFF

V gene: TRBV18
D gene: -
clone size: once
J gene: TRBJ1-4
CDR3 DNA: TGTGCCAGCTCACCGGGAGGGACTCTTAATGAAAAACTGTTTTTT
CDR3 protein: CASSPGGTLNEKLFF

V gene: TRBV29-1
D gene: -
clone size: -
J gene: TRBJ1-1
CDR3 DNA: TGCAGCGTCGCTATCACAGGGATGAACACTGAAGCTTTCTTT
CDR3 protein: CSVAITGMNTEAFF

V gene: TRBV28
D gene: -
clone size: -
J gene: TRBJ1-5
CDR3 DNA: TGTGCCAGCAGTTTAGATTGGGGGCGCAATCAGCCCCAGCATTTT
CDR3 protein: CASSLDWGRNQPQHF

V gene: TRBV7-2
D gene: TRBD1
clone size: -
J gene: TRBJ1-2
CDR3 DNA: TGTGCCAGCAGAAGCCAGGACAGGGGATATGGCTACACCTTC
CDR3 protein: CASRSQDRGYGYTF

V gene: TRBV9
D gene: TRBD1
clone size: -
J gene: TRBJ2-7
CDR3 DNA: TGTGCCAGCAGCGGGGACAGGGAATTATCCGAGCAGTACTTC
CDR3 protein: CASSGDRELSEQYF

V gene: TRBV6-5
D gene: -
clone size: -
J gene: TRBJ1-4
CDR3 DNA: TGTGCCAGCAGTTACGTGGTTGGTTCAACTAATGAAAAACTGTTTTTT
CDR3 protein: CASSYVVGSTNEKLFF

V gene: TRBV5-8
D gene: TRBD2
clone size: -
J gene: TRBJ2-2
CDR3 DNA: TGTGCCAGCAGCTACTTAGCGGGAGGCCCTAGAGTCACCGGGGAGCTGTTTTTT
CDR3 protein: CASSYLAGGPRVTGELFF

V gene: TRBV5-8
D gene: TRBD1
clone size: -
J gene: TRBJ1-1
CDR3 DNA: TGTGCCAGCAGCTCCGGGACAGGGGGCGATTGGGACACTGAAGCTTTCTTT
CDR3 protein: CASSSGTGGDWDTEAFF

V gene: TRBV6-5
D gene: TRBD1
clone size: -
J gene: TRBJ1-5
CDR3 DNA: TGTGCCAGCAGTCCTTGGACAGGGGAAACTCAGCCCCAGCATTTT
CDR3 protein: CASSPWTGETQPQHF

V gene: TRBV30
D gene: -
clone size: -
J gene: TRBJ1-2
CDR3 DNA: TGTGCCTGGAGTGTTTTTGCCTATGGCTACACCTTC
CDR3 protein: CAWSVFAYGYTF

V gene: TRBV6-1
D gene: -
clone size: -
J gene: TRBJ1-2
CDR3 DNA: TGTGCCAGCAGTGATGTGGGGGACTATGGCTACACCTTC
CDR3 protein: CASSDVGDYGYTF

V gene: TRBV7-3
D gene: -
clone size: -
J gene: TRBJ1-1
CDR3 DNA: TGTGCCAGCAGCATAGGACACCAGAACACTGAAGCTTTCTTT
CDR3 protein: CASSIGHQNTEAFF

V gene: TRBV7-3
D gene: -
clone size: -
J gene: TRBJ2-7
CDR3 DNA: TGTGCCAGCAGCTTAGCGGGGGCGAACTACGAGCAGTACTTC
CDR3 protein: CASSLAGANYEQYF

V gene: TRBV3-1/TRBV3-2
D gene: -
clone size: -
J gene: TRBJ2-5
CDR3 DNA: TGTGCCAGCAGCCACTCGTCTCAAGAGACCCAGTACTTC
CDR3 protein: CASSHSSQETQYF

V gene: TRBV11-2
D gene: TRBD2
clone size: -
J gene: TRBJ2-2
CDR3 DNA: TGTGCCAGCAGAAGAATAGCGGGGGGGAAGGCCGGGGAGCTGTTTTTT
CDR3 protein: CASRRIAGGKAGELFF

V gene: TRBV7-3
D gene: -
clone size: -
J gene: TRBJ1-3
CDR3 DNA: TGTGCCAGCAGCTTTTACGTTTTGATCTCTGGAAACACCATATATTTT
CDR3 protein: CASSFYVLISGNTIYF

V gene: TRBV12-2
D gene: -
clone size: -
J gene: TRBJ1-5
CDR3 DNA: TGTGCAAGTCGCTTTCGACAGGGGTGCAATCAGCCCCAGCATTTT
CDR3 protein: CASRFRQGCNQPQHF

V gene: TRBV3-1/TRBV3-2
D gene: -
clone size: -
J gene: TRBJ2-7
CDR3 DNA: TGTGCCAGCAGCCAAGGAACAGGCAGGCGATCCTACGAGCAGTACTTC
CDR3 protein: CASSQGTGRRSYEQYF

V gene: TRBV5-1
D gene: -
clone size: -
J gene: TRBJ2-3
CDR3 DNA: TGCGCCAGCAGCTTGGCTTTCACAGATACGCAGTATTTT
CDR3 protein: CASSLAFTDTQYF

V gene: TRBV7-6
D gene: -
clone size: -
J gene: TRBJ1-5
CDR3 DNA: TGTGCCAGCAGCTTAGCGGCAGGGCTGGTCAATCAGCCCCAGCATTTT
CDR3 protein: CASSLAAGLVNQPQHF

V gene: TRBV28
D gene: -
clone size: -
J gene: TRBJ1-4
CDR3 DNA: TGTGCCAGCAACGGGCTAACTAATGAAAAACTGTTTTTT
CDR3 protein: CASNGLTNEKLFF

V gene: TRBV7-9
D gene: -
clone size: -
J gene: TRBJ2-1
CDR3 DNA: TGTGCCAGCGATCAGCAGTTCTTC
CDR3 protein: CASDQQFF

V gene: TRBV7-3
D gene: TRBD2
clone size: -
J gene: TRBJ2-2
CDR3 DNA: TGTGCCAGCAGCTTCACTAGCGGCACCGGGGAGCTGTTTTTT
CDR3 protein: CASSFTSGTGELFF

V gene: TRBV3-1/TRBV3-2
D gene: -
clone size: -
J gene: TRBJ2-3
CDR3 DNA: TGTGCCAGCAGCCAAGATCCTAGCGGGACAGGTACGCAGTATTTT
CDR3 protein: CASSQDPSGTGTQYF

V gene: TRBV7-9
D gene: -
clone size: -
J gene: TRBJ1-5
CDR3 DNA: TGTGCCAGCAGCTTAGAGGACACTTTAGCAGGGGCCCAGCATTTT
CDR3 protein: CASSLEDTLAGAQHF

V gene: TRBV10-3
D gene: -
clone size: -
J gene: TRBJ1-1
CDR3 DNA: TGTGCCATCAGTGAGTCGACCAGGGGTAACACTGAAGCTTTCTTT
CDR3 protein: CAISESTRGNTEAFF